This entry lists 11 T cell receptor beta chains sequenced from one sample in a study of blood T cell repertoires in COVID-19 (dated by TCRdb to 2018 to 2021). Libraries were made using the immunoSEQ multiplex PCR assay. TCRdb mirrors the immuneACCESS table, restricted to in-frame sequences. Some clones are absent from its copies; in checked studies, under half trace to an unresolved V gene, and the reason for the others is unknown. In all, the sample holds about 220,000 clones, and 65% to 90% of those were seen once. The ten most abundant clones make up 5.1% of the sample. The sequencing sample was made of peripheral blood. These receptor sequences come from a human donor in a cohort sampled during active COVID-19.

The rearrangement uses TRBV10-3 and TRBJ2-1; the match to TRBD1 covers 8 bases. V was pared by 4 bases and J by 7 bases, with 9 bases of the junction left unmatched. Germline V gives CDR1 ENHRY, CDR2 SYGVKD. This CDR3 comprises 15 residues. CDR3 in amino acids: CAISGKGQAVNEQFF. The DNA for the CDR3 is TGTGCCATCAGTGGAAAGGGACAGGCCGTTAATGAGCAGTTCTTC.

The V gene is TRBV5-3, the J gene TRBJ1-4; D uncertain. TRBV5-3 counts as an open reading frame of uncertain function. The CDR3 runs to 13 residues. Between the trimmed V and J ends, which lost 4 bases and 5 bases, there was a span of 9 bases. The CDR3 is CARSPTRNEKLFF. The CDR3 nucleotides are TGTGCCAGAAGCCCAACCAGGAATGAAAAACTGTTTTTT.

This chain links TRBV7-9 with TRBJ1-5, with 11 bases identical to TRBD1. The CDR3 covers 16 residues. Germline V gene sequence: CDR1 SEHNR, CDR2 FQNEAQ (reference sequence). V lost 5 bases, J lost 4 bases, and 7 bases stayed unmatched. The CDR3 nucleotides read TGTGCCAGCAGCCCGTGGACAGGGGGCAGGAATCAGCCCCAGCATTTT. It specifies CASSPWTGGRNQPQHF. The full variable domain, in which reference TRBV7-9 and TRBJ1-5 provide the parts outside the CDR3, is DTGVSQNPRHKITKRGQNVTFRCDPISEHNRLYWYRQTLGQGPEFLTYFQNEAQLEKSRLLSDRFSAERPKGSFSTLEIQRTEQGDSAMYLCASSPWTGGRNQPQHFGDGTRLSIL.

J is TRBJ2-1 and V is TRBV6-2 or TRBV6-3; TRBD2 matches at 7 bases. Losses at the gene ends were 6 bases for V and 7 bases for J; bases not matched to a gene: 12. Germline V CDR1 and CDR2: MNHEY, SVGEGT. The CDR3 runs 15 residues. The CDR3 here is CASSPRGGRSNEQFF. The CDR3 DNA follows: TGTGCCAGCAGCCCAAGGGGCGGGAGATCGAATGAGCAGTTCTTC.

The rearrangement joins TRBV19 to TRBJ1-1; a weak D match, TRBD1 (6 bases). The CDR3 extends over 15 amino acids. V shed 7 bases and J shed 0 bases, with 15 bases lying between them. CDR1 and CDR2 (germline): LNHDA, SQIVND (reference sequence). CDR3 DNA sequence: TGTGCCAGTACCATTACAGGGATCATGAACACTGAAGCTTTCTTT. This gives the protein CASTITGIMNTEAFF.

This chain joins TRBV6-5 and TRBJ1-4; D is undetermined. The germline gives CDR1 MNHEY, CDR2 SVGAGI. The CDR3 loop spans 15 amino acids. V was trimmed by 0 bases and J by 0 bases, leaving 5 bases between them. The CDR3 protein is CASSYSQTTNEKLFF. The CDR3 region has the DNA TGTGCCAGCAGTTACTCCCAGACAACTAATGAAAAACTGTTTTTT.

This clone was counted a single time. This CDR3 is CASSLDGSFYEQYF. CDR3 in DNA: TGTGCCAGCAGCTTAGATGGCTCCTTCTACGAGCAGTACTTC. The chain carries TRBV7-9 and TRBJ2-7; no clear D. Germline CDR1 SEHNR, CDR2 FQNEAQ (reference sequence). This CDR3 contains 14 residues. V was shortened by 1 base and J by 3 bases, with 10 bases between the two germline ends.

The CDR3 loop reads CASSGGGGTGQNIQYF. In DNA form, the CDR3 reads TGTGCCAGCAGCGGAGGAGGGGGGACAGGCCAAAACATTCAGTACTTC. This chain links TRBV9 with TRBJ2-4; the match to TRBD1 covers 8 bases. CDR3 length equals 16 residues. V gave up 3 bases and J gave up 5 bases; unmatched junction bases: 10. Germline V gene sequence: CDR1 SGDLS, CDR2 YYNGEE.

The chain carries TRBV15 and TRBJ2-2; D unclear. Germline assignment: CDR1 LNHNV and CDR2 YYDKDF (reference sequence). The CDR3 extends over 12 amino acids. Between the trimmed V and J ends, which lost 1 base and 6 bases, there was a span of 3 bases. The chain's CDR3 is CATSRAAGELFF. CDR3 DNA: TGTGCCACCAGCAGAGCGGCCGGGGAGCTGTTTTTT.

The chain has TRBV15 and TRBJ2-2, with 9 bases that match TRBD1. Trimming cost V 4 bases and J 5 bases; bases outside gene matches: 5. CDR3 length: 15 amino acids. The V gene's germline CDR1 is LNHNV and CDR2 YYDKDF (reference sequence). The CDR3 here is CATSKTGGKTGELFF. The DNA of the CDR3 is TGTGCCACCAGCAAGACAGGGGGAAAGACCGGGGAGCTGTTTTTT.

The V call is TRBV2, the J call TRBJ1-1, with 8 bases identical to TRBD1. Germline CDR1 reads SNHLY; CDR2 reads FYNNEI. With 2 bases clipped from V and 3 bases from J, the junction kept 2 bases outside the gene matches. This CDR3 comprises 14 residues. CDR3 nucleotide sequence: TGTGCCAGCAGTGAACAGGGGGCTCACACTGAAGCTTTCTTT. Its protein product is CASSEQGAHTEAFF.